The clone carrying this T cell receptor beta chain was detected only a few times. No antigen is known for it. The length of the CDR3 is 17 residues. V was shortened by 6 bases and J by 1 base, with 20 bases between the two germline ends. The germline CDR1 and CDR2 sequences are MNHEY and SMNVEV (reference sequence). This sample is part of a study of T cells after yellow fever vaccination. TCRdb reprocessed the 5' RACE reads with MiXCR, giving one entry per CDR3 protein. The sample lists about 550,000 distinct CDR3 sequences, roughly 19% seen once, with roughly an eighth in the top ten. Study results and limitations: It was a small share of clonotypes that appeared in both CD4 and CD8 compartments.

The chain is built from TRBV27 and TRBJ2-3, with D perhaps matching TRBD1 or TRBD2 (6 bases each). This TCR derives from a young man who received the YFV17D yellow fever vaccine. Sequenced material: PBMCs, taken 15 days after the yellow fever booster vaccination. CDR3 nucleotide sequence: TGTGCCAGCAGCGACTCACAGGGACGGGGGCGCACAGATACGCAGTATTTT. Encoded protein: CASSDSQGRGRTDTQYF.